This passage covers 18 T cell receptor beta chains from one sample sequenced in a study of T cell responses to AZD1222 COVID-19 vaccine. Sequencing used immunoSEQ multiplex PCR; TCRdb keeps in-frame clones, though not all of them. The sample yields some 150,000 clones, 80% to 90% seen once. The input for sequencing was peripheral blood, taken on day 0 of MenACWY control vaccination. The receptors shown here come from an adult in good health.

This clone occurred once. The rearrangement joins TRBV24-1 to TRBJ2-5, with 9 bases identical to TRBD1. V shed 2 bases and J 2 bases; nucleotides not matched to a gene: 5. Per germline, CDR1 KGHDR and CDR2 SFDVKD. This CDR3 region has 16 residues. The CDR3 reads CATSDSTGGIQETQYF. The CDR3 bases are TGTGCCACCAGTGATTCGACAGGGGGAATTCAAGAGACCCAGTACTTC.

V is TRBV20-1 and J is TRBJ1-4, with D unclear. Germline V lookup: CDR1 DFQATT, CDR2 SNEGSKA (reference sequence). The CDR3 has 11 residues. V was pared by 3 bases and J by 5 bases, with 4 bases between. In DNA, the CDR3 is TGCAGTGCTAGTGAGAATGAAAAACTGTTTTTT. Protein sequence: CSASENEKLFF.

The chain uses TRBV3-1 (or the pseudogene TRBV3-2) and TRBJ1-6; D is ambiguous. The ends were cut back, 3 bases at V and 9 bases at J, with 12 bases in the middle. The germline gives CDR1 LGHDT, CDR2 YNNKEL (reference sequence). This CDR3 is 14 amino acids long. The CDR3 coding sequence is TGTGCCAGCAGCCAGGCCGGGTGGGTTTCACCCCTCCACTTT. Its translation is CASSQAGWVSPLHF.

The chain is built from TRBV7-2 and TRBJ1-2; D is uncertain. The length of the CDR3 is 15 residues. V was pared by 1 base and J by 1 base, with 10 bases between. Germline V gives CDR1 SGHTA, CDR2 FQGNSA. The CDR3 nucleotides are TGTGCCAGCAGCTTAGTTGTTCAGGTTAACTATGGCTACACCTTC. This sequence encodes CASSLVVQVNYGYTF.

A remark on this clone: Distinct nucleotide sequences in the sample also encode this CDR3. The V call is TRBV5-4, the J call TRBJ1-6, with TRBD1 identical over 10 bases. Germline lookup yields CDR1 SGHNT and CDR2 YYREEE (reference sequence). V shed 0 bases, J shed 7 bases, and the junction held 4 bases outside the gene matches. The CDR3 totals 16 residues. The CDR3 sequence is CASSLGQGARNSPLHF. The CDR3 coding sequence is TGTGCCAGCAGCTTGGGACAGGGGGCGCGCAATTCACCCCTCCACTTT.

About this clone: Other DNA sequences in the same sample also yield this CDR3. The chain recombines TRBV5-1 with TRBJ1-5, with unresolved D. CDR1 and CDR2 from the germline V gene are SGHRS and YFSETQ. This CDR3 has 15 residues. The germline V and J ends were trimmed by 0 bases and 2 bases, with 9 bases remaining between them. The CDR3 loop reads CASSLAGIGNQPQHF. The CDR3 bases are TGCGCCAGCAGCTTGGCCGGCATAGGCAATCAGCCCCAGCATTTT.

This chain connects TRBV5-1 to TRBJ1-2; possibly TRBD1 for D (5 bases). The CDR3 length is 14 residues. The germline V and J ends were trimmed by 4 bases and 0 bases, with 10 bases remaining between them. Germline assignment: CDR1 SGHRS and CDR2 YFSETQ. The CDR3 bases are TGCGCCAGCAGCCCCGGGGACCCTAACTATGGCTACACCTTC. It translates to CASSPGDPNYGYTF.

The rearrangement joins TRBV29-1 to TRBJ2-3; D may be TRBD1 (7 bases). Germline lookup yields CDR1 SQVTM and CDR2 ANQGSEA. This CDR3 has 15 residues. V lost 1 base to trimming and J lost 6 bases, with 17 bases between them. CDR3 nucleotides: TGCAGCGTTGAAGGGTCAGGGGGACTTCTCGATACGCAGTATTTT. Translated, it gives CSVEGSGGLLDTQYF.

The chain is built from TRBV19 and TRBJ2-2; D is uncertain. CDR1 is LNHDA and CDR2 is SQIVND in the germline V gene (reference sequence). The CDR3 runs 16 residues. Trimming pared 3 bases from V and 0 bases from J, leaving 11 bases between. The CDR3 nucleotides are TGTGCCAGTAGTATTCTCAGGCTGACGAACACCGGGGAGCTGTTTTTT. Protein: CASSILRLTNTGELFF.

In its sample, this clone was seen a few times. The V call is TRBV5-5, the J call TRBJ2-5; D unresolved. Per germline, CDR1 SGHKS and CDR2 YYEKEE (reference sequence). The CDR3 covers 12 residues. Trimming removed 0 bases from V and 4 bases from J, with 4 bases in between. CDR3 protein: CASSLDAETQYF. The CDR3 DNA follows: TGTGCCAGCAGCTTGGATGCAGAGACCCAGTACTTC.

This clone was picked up one time. This chain uses TRBV5-1 with TRBJ1-3; D is uncertain. The CDR3 sequence is 15 residues long. The V gene's germline CDR1 is SGHRS and CDR2 YFSETQ. Trimming removed 3 bases at V and 0 bases at J, with 10 bases between. In nucleotides, the CDR3 is TGCGCCAGCAGCTATGACGGATTCTCTGGAAACACCATATATTTT. Translated, it gives CASSYDGFSGNTIYF.

The chain combines TRBV19 with TRBJ1-5; D is uncertain. Germline CDR1 LNHDA, CDR2 SQIVND (reference sequence). The CDR3 is made up of 15 amino acids. V was pared by 0 bases and J by 3 bases, with 9 bases between. CDR3 nucleotide sequence: TGTGCCAGTAGTATAGATCTAGAGTACAATCAGCCCCAGCATTTT. Translating it yields CASSIDLEYNQPQHF.

This chain uses TRBV6-5 with TRBJ1-5; possibly TRBD1 for D (6 bases). The ends were cut back, 6 bases at V and 5 bases at J, with 14 bases in the middle. The CDR3 contains 14 residues. The germline gives CDR1 MNHEY, CDR2 SVGAGI. CDR3 coding DNA: TGTGCCAGCAGAACCGGGACAAATTATCAGCCCCAGCATTTT. Translation: CASRTGTNYQPQHF.

This chain uses TRBV19 with TRBJ1-6; 7 bases are a match to TRBD1. With 2 bases clipped from V and 4 bases from J, the junction kept 5 bases outside the gene matches. Germline loops: CDR1 LNHDA, CDR2 SQIVND (reference sequence). This CDR3 has 16 residues. The DNA for the CDR3 is TGTGCCAGTAGTATAACCCGACAGGGATATAATTCACCCCTCCACTTT. This codes for CASSITRQGYNSPLHF. The full variable domain, its missing parts supplied by reference TRBV19 and TRBJ1-6, is DGGITQSPKYLFRKEGQNVTLSCEQNLNHDAMYWYRQDPGQGLRLIYYSQIVNDFQKGDIAEGYSVSREKKESFPLTVTSAQKNPTAFYLCASSITRQGYNSPLHFGNGTRLTVT.

V usage is TRBV11-3 and J usage is TRBJ2-7; the D gene is possibly TRBD1 (6 bases). The CDR3 runs 13 residues. V was trimmed by 5 bases and J by 3 bases, leaving 11 bases between them. CDR1 and CDR2 (germline): SGHNT, YENEEA. The CDR3 here is CASSLRTDYEQYF. Written as DNA, the CDR3 is TGTGCCAGCAGCCTCAGGACAGACTACGAGCAGTACTTC.

This clone showed up just a few times. This chain connects TRBV9 to TRBJ2-1; 12 bases line up with TRBD2. With 3 bases clipped from V and 3 bases from J, the junction kept 1 base outside the gene matches. The CDR3 is 15 residues long. Germline V lookup: CDR1 SGDLS, CDR2 YYNGEE. CDR3 nucleotides: TGTGCCAGCAGCGAGACTAGCGGGAGCTACAATGAGCAGTTCTTC. Its protein is CASSETSGSYNEQFF.

This chain uses TRBV9 with TRBJ2-2; TRBD2 matches 11 bases. Losses at the gene ends were 4 bases for V and 7 bases for J; bases not matched to a gene: 6. CDR3 size: 15 residues. Germline CDR1 reads SGDLS; CDR2 reads YYNGEE. CDR3 region: CASSSRLAGYGELFF. DNA for the CDR3: TGTGCCAGCAGCTCAAGACTAGCGGGGTACGGGGAGCTGTTTTTT.

The chain is built from TRBV28 and TRBJ1-2; D remains ambiguous. V was clipped by 2 bases and J by 4 bases, with 11 bases between them. The CDR3 length is 14 residues. The germline V gene has CDR1 MDHEN and CDR2 SYDVKM. The DNA of the CDR3 is TGTGCCAGCAGTTTACCGGGATTCCTCTATGGCTACACCTTC. Amino acids: CASSLPGFLYGYTF.